The rows below give T cell receptor beta chains drawn from one sample of a study of blood T cell repertoires in COVID-19. The table came from immunoSEQ multiplex PCR; TCRdb's copy has only in-frame clones and leaves some out. The sample consists of some 220,000 clones, roughly 90% of them appearing once. The sequenced material came from PBMCs or T cells enriched from blood (not recorded which). All receptors derive from a woman between 40 and 55 years old with acute COVID-19. Each CDR3 is given with its conserved first and last residue. A D gene is named only where the DNA matches it firmly. Where a row states a size, it is once, few, many or the class of an expanded clone; other rows omit it.

TRBD2	few	TRBJ2-1	TRBV19	TGTGCCAGTACCCCGGGGAGCGGGGCCTACAATGAGCAGTTCTTC	CASTPGSGAYNEQFF
NA	NA	TRBJ2-7	TRBV11-2	TGTGCCAGCAGCTTAGATGAGTCTCGCAGGTCCTACGAGCAGTACTTC	CASSLDESRRSYEQYF
NA	NA	TRBJ2-7	TRBV6-5	TGTGCCAGCAGGGGCGGGTTTTCCTACGAGCAGTACTTC	CASRGGFSYEQYF
NA	NA	TRBJ2-5	TRBV5-5	TGTGCCAGCAGCTCGCAGGGACAACAAGAGACCCAGTACTTC	CASSSQGQQETQYF
NA	once	TRBJ1-2	TRBV4-1	TGCGCCAGCAGCCAAGGACAGGTAATCAACTATGGCTACACCTTC	CASSQGQVINYGYTF
NA	NA	TRBJ2-4	TRBV2	TGTGCCAGCAGTGAAGCGCTAGGGGGAAATTTAGCCAAAAACATTCAGTACTTC	CASSEALGGNLAKNIQYF
NA	NA	TRBJ1-6	TRBV11-2	TGTGCCAGCAGCTTTCCGAATTCACCCCTCCACTTT	CASSFPNSPLHF
TRBD1	NA	TRBJ1-6	TRBV13	TGTGCCAGCAGCGGATGGACAGGGTCGAATTCACCCCTCCACTTT	CASSGWTGSNSPLHF
NA	NA	TRBJ1-1	TRBV27	TGTGCCAGCAGTTTTCGGGAGAACACTGAAGCTTTCTTT	CASSFRENTEAFF
NA	NA	TRBJ1-2	TRBV5-8	TGTGCCAGCAGCGTATACGACACAGGTTACTATGGCTACACCTTC	CASSVYDTGYYGYTF
NA	NA	TRBJ2-7	TRBV7-2	TGTGCCAGCAGCTTAGCGGTGGAATTAGGCGGCGAGCAGTACTTC	CASSLAVELGGEQYF
TRBD1	NA	TRBJ1-1	TRBV29-1	TGCAGCGCTAGACAGGGTATGACTGAAGCTTTCTTT	CSARQGMTEAFF
NA	NA	TRBJ2-2	TRBV10-1	TGCGCCAGCAGTGAGGCGGGGGCGGAAAAGGGCGGGGAGCTGTTTTTT	CASSEAGAEKGGELFF